What follows are 15 T cell receptor beta chains derived from one specimen sequenced in a study of T cell repertoires in cytomegalovirus infection. TCRdb reprocessed the reads with MiXCR, giving one entry per CDR3 protein. Of more than 400,000 distinct CDR3 sequences in the sample, approximately 26% are singletons; the top ten hold roughly 13%. The sample comprised PBMCs. The receptor source for this set is a human donor in good health (CMV status not recorded). Some clones in this sample may be carry-over from other donors' samples.

The table lists this clonotype with a few counts. This rearrangement joins TRBV28 to TRBJ1-1, with D hard to call. The germline V gene encodes CDR1 MDHEN and CDR2 SYDVKM. CDR3 length: 13 amino acids. The germline V and J ends were trimmed by 2 bases and 6 bases, with 10 bases remaining between them. Here the CDR3 reads CASSLQSRAEAFF. The DNA of the CDR3 is TGTGCCAGCAGTTTACAGAGTCGGGCTGAAGCTTTCTTT.

The rearrangement uses TRBV28 and TRBJ2-1; 10 nucleotides align to TRBD1. The V segment lost 8 bases and the J segment 10 bases; nucleotides outside the gene matches: 14. CDR1 and CDR2 (germline): MDHEN, SYDVKM. The CDR3 is 15 residues long. The DNA of the CDR3 is TGTGCCAGCCGTTCTGGGACAGGGGCGAACGGCGAGCAGTTCTTC. It yields the protein CASRSGTGANGEQFF. Combining the CDR3 with reference TRBV28 and TRBJ2-1 gives the whole variable domain DVKVTQSSRYLVKRTGEKVFLECVQDMDHENMFWYRQDPGLGLRLIYFSYDVKMKEKGDIPEGYSVSREKKERFSLILESASTNQTSMYLCASRSGTGANGEQFFGPGTRLTVL.

This clonotype was detected only a few times. The chain has TRBV4-1 and TRBJ2-3, with a possible D match to TRBD1 (6 bases). Trimming left V 4 bases short and J 5 bases short, with 10 bases between. Germline assignment: CDR1 MGHRA and CDR2 YSYEKL. The CDR3 runs 13 residues. The CDR3: CASSLGQLDTQYF. The CDR3 region has the DNA TGCGCCAGCAGCCTTGGACAGTTAGATACGCAGTATTTT.

Only a few counts were recorded for this clonotype. The chain uses TRBV7-6 and TRBJ2-2, with D tentatively TRBD2 (5 bases). This CDR3 is 15 amino acids long. V was cut by 3 bases and J by 7 bases, with 15 bases left in between. Germline loops: CDR1 SGHVS, CDR2 FNYEAQ. CDR3 bases: TGTGCCAGCAGCTTGCCCGGAGGCTCGGGCGGGGAGCTGTTTTTT. Residues: CASSLPGGSGGELFF.

This chain links TRBV5-6 with TRBJ2-1, with 9 bases lining up with TRBD2. This CDR3 has 14 amino acids. Germline V gene lookup returns CDR1 SGHDT and CDR2 YYEEEE. J was trimmed by 8 bases and V by 4 bases; bases with no gene match: 7. This CDR3 is CASSAGGLIDEQFF. CDR3 coding DNA: TGTGCCAGCAGCGCGGGAGGGCTGATAGATGAGCAGTTCTTC.

The chain employs TRBV15 and TRBJ1-1; D is unclear. This CDR3 has 12 residues. Looked up from germline, CDR1 is LNHNV and CDR2 is YYDKDF (reference sequence). With 5 bases removed from V and 11 bases from J, the gap between germline ends came to 15 bases. The CDR3 DNA reads as TGTGCCACCAGCGATAGAGGCAGTGGGGCTTTCTTT. Its translation is CATSDRGSGAFF.

There are many counts of this clonotype. The genes are TRBV2 and TRBJ2-2, with 7 nucleotides matching TRBD1. V gave up 7 bases and J gave up 2 bases; unmatched junction bases: 10. The V gene's germline CDR1 is SNHLY and CDR2 FYNNEI. The CDR3 is 16 amino acids. The chain's CDR3 is CASTKTRTGNTGELFF. CDR3 in DNA: TGTGCCAGCACCAAAACGAGGACAGGAAACACCGGGGAGCTGTTTTTT. Using reference TRBV2 and TRBJ2-2 for the parts outside the CDR3, the full variable domain is EPEVTQTPSHQVTQMGQEVILRCVPISNHLYFYWYRQILGQKVEFLVSFYNNEISEKSEIFDDQFSVERPDGSNFTLKIRSTKLEDSAMYFCASTKTRTGNTGELFFGEGSRLTVL.

The chain employs TRBV20-1 and TRBJ1-1; 10 bases line up with TRBD1. V shed 6 bases and J 2 bases; nucleotides not matched to a gene: 6. The CDR3 sequence is 14 residues long. The germline CDR1 and CDR2 sequences are DFQATT and SNEGSKA (reference sequence). CDR3 sequence: CSAPGTGDNTEAFF. The CDR3, as DNA: TGCAGTGCCCCCGGGACAGGGGACAACACTGAAGCTTTCTTT.

The sample holds many counts of this clonotype. The chain combines TRBV7-2 with TRBJ2-7; D is perhaps TRBD1 (5 bases). Trimming pared 5 bases from V and 4 bases from J, leaving 9 bases between. Germline V lookup: CDR1 SGHTA, CDR2 FQGNSA. This CDR3 comprises 12 residues. The CDR3 DNA sequence: TGTGCCAGCAGCGGTGACAGATACGAGCAGTACTTC. Protein: CASSGDRYEQYF.

This clonotype was seen at least ten times. The rearrangement joins TRBV7-2 to TRBJ2-5, with D unclear. Germline lookup yields CDR1 SGHTA and CDR2 FQGNSA. There are 13 residues in the CDR3. The ends were cut back, 3 bases at V and 0 bases at J, with 5 bases in the middle. The CDR3 reads CASSFYYQETQYF. In DNA form, the CDR3 reads TGTGCCAGCAGCTTTTACTACCAAGAGACCCAGTACTTC.

The gene calls are TRBV4-1 and TRBJ2-1, with 7 bases lining up with TRBD2. The CDR3 has 18 amino acids. Germline lookup yields CDR1 MGHRA and CDR2 YSYEKL. Trimming at V came to 0 bases and at J to 12 bases, leaving 20 bases not matched to a gene. CDR3 sequence (DNA): TGCGCCAGCAGCCAAGACCTGTTAATGGGGACGGGAGGAAGTGCGCAGTTCTTC. Protein: CASSQDLLMGTGGSAQFF.

The genes are TRBV27 and TRBJ2-1; TRBD2 agrees at 7 bases. The V gene's germline CDR1 is MNHEY and CDR2 SMNVEV (reference sequence). Unmatched junction bases numbered 8, after V lost 4 bases and J lost 5 bases. This CDR3 has 15 amino acids. This CDR3 is CASSSLAAPNNEQFF. CDR3 bases: TGTGCCAGCAGTTCTCTAGCGGCACCCAACAATGAGCAGTTCTTC.

This clonotype was observed many times. V is TRBV7-2 and J is TRBJ1-2, with 8 bases identical to TRBD1. The junction had 5 bases not matched to a gene; V was cut back by 4 bases and J by 4 bases. Germline values: CDR1 SGHTA, CDR2 FQGNSA. The CDR3 sequence is 14 residues long. CDR3 bases: TGTGCCAGCAGCTCGACAGGGGTAGGCTATGGCTACACCTTC. Translated, it gives CASSSTGVGYGYTF.

The rearrangement joins TRBV4-3 to TRBJ2-1; TRBD1 is a possible D gene (5 bases). This CDR3 spans 14 amino acids. Trimming removed 1 base at V and 8 bases at J, with 12 bases between. Germline V gene lookup returns CDR1 LGHNA and CDR2 YSLEER. The CDR3 DNA reads as TGCGCCAGCAGCCAAGGAACGGTGGGGCATGAGCAGTTCTTC. It translates to CASSQGTVGHEQFF.

This clonotype has a handful of counts. This rearrangement joins TRBV6-1 to TRBJ1-5; the match to TRBD1 covers 10 bases. The germline gives CDR1 MNHNS, CDR2 SASEGT. The junction had 9 bases not matched to a gene; V was cut back by 6 bases and J by 1 base. The length of the CDR3 is 17 residues. Written as DNA, the CDR3 is TGTGCCAGCAGCGGGACAGGGGATTACGGGAGCAATCAGCCCCAGCATTTT. It encodes CASSGTGDYGSNQPQHF.